This T cell receptor (beta chain) was captured by sequencing in a study of cytomegalovirus exposure and HLA in healthy donors. Looked up from germline, CDR1 is PRHDT and CDR2 is FYEKMQ (reference sequence). The CDR3 extends over 14 amino acids. The V gene lost 3 bases and the J gene lost 0 bases, with 9 bases spanning the gap. The PCR made use of 60 Vbeta and 13 Jbeta primers. The protocol was immunoSEQ multiplex PCR, while the TCRdb copy is restricted to in-frame clones and leaves out a portion. Among over 130,000 clones listed, around 80% were seen once. The receptor comes from a middle-aged man in good health and CMV-seronegative. Specimen: PBMCs. This chain uses TRBV13 with TRBJ2-7, with D tentatively TRBD1 (6 bases). CDR3 nucleotides: TGTGCCAGCAGCTTTACAGGGCGCTCCTACGAGCAGTACTTC. Protein sequence: CASSFTGRSYEQYF.